The entry that follows covers one T cell receptor beta chain sequence. Its antigen specificity is not known. The input lacks base qualities; no much larger clone sits a single base away. This sample stems from a study of CD8 T cells in ankylosing spondylitis (dated by TCRdb to about 2017). Study-level background: To find TCR variants linked to disease, the study profiled T cell receptor beta repertoires in ankylosing spondylitis patients and healthy donors. The full study cohort comprised 20 to 25 ankylosing spondylitis patients and some 110 healthy donors. Samples of peripheral blood were taken, and for ankylosing spondylitis patients, synovial fluid was collected as well.

Sequenced using an Illumina HiSeq 2500. Quantitative 5'-RACE with molecular barcodes was used to prepare TCR beta libraries. Per the source publication's procedure: To identify disease-linked TCR variants, a new computational method was used, one built on a probabilistic model of VDJ rearrangement. TCRdb applied fastp at Q25 and MiXCR to the public reads, then kept only in-frame beta chains. Rows matching on CDR3 protein sequence are summarized as one entry with the most common DNA and genes. TCRdb's processing, not the study's, gives the V and J calls here. For this sample there are 150,000 to 200,000 distinct CDR3 sequences; around a third appear just once. Clones ranked in the top ten supply over 5.5% of the sample. Study-wide findings and limitations: Some motif variants had previously been reported in the synovial fluid and blood of reactive arthritis patients, which suggests shared mechanisms of disease initiation. A CD8+ phenotype was shown by the disease-linked clones, which were found at relatively low frequencies in peripheral blood. The disease-linked clones were reported to be significantly enriched in matched synovial fluid samples from ankylosing spondylitis patients. A TCR beta motif made up of several highly homologous amino acid variants appeared to be characteristic of blood from ankylosing spondylitis patients.

Synovial fluid samples were matched to blood samples from the same ankylosing spondylitis patients. For CDR1 and CDR2, the germline V gene (reference sequence) lists MNHEY and SMNVEV. From its cysteine to its phenylalanine, the CDR3 spans 13 amino acids. CDR3 DNA only is kept here, 39 bases in frame from base 1. The junction shows trimming of 8 bases on V and 4 bases on J, plus 12 bases between the germline ends. The sample taken for sequencing was synovial fluid, either unsorted or a sorted T cell fraction (not recorded which). The TCR comes from a male donor with ankylosing spondylitis. The V and J genes are TRBV27 and TRBJ1-5; the D gene assignment is ambiguous. The CDR3 is CASGPSGNQPQHF. The DNA reads TGTGCCAGCGGCCCGAGCGGGAATCAGCCCCAGCATTTT.